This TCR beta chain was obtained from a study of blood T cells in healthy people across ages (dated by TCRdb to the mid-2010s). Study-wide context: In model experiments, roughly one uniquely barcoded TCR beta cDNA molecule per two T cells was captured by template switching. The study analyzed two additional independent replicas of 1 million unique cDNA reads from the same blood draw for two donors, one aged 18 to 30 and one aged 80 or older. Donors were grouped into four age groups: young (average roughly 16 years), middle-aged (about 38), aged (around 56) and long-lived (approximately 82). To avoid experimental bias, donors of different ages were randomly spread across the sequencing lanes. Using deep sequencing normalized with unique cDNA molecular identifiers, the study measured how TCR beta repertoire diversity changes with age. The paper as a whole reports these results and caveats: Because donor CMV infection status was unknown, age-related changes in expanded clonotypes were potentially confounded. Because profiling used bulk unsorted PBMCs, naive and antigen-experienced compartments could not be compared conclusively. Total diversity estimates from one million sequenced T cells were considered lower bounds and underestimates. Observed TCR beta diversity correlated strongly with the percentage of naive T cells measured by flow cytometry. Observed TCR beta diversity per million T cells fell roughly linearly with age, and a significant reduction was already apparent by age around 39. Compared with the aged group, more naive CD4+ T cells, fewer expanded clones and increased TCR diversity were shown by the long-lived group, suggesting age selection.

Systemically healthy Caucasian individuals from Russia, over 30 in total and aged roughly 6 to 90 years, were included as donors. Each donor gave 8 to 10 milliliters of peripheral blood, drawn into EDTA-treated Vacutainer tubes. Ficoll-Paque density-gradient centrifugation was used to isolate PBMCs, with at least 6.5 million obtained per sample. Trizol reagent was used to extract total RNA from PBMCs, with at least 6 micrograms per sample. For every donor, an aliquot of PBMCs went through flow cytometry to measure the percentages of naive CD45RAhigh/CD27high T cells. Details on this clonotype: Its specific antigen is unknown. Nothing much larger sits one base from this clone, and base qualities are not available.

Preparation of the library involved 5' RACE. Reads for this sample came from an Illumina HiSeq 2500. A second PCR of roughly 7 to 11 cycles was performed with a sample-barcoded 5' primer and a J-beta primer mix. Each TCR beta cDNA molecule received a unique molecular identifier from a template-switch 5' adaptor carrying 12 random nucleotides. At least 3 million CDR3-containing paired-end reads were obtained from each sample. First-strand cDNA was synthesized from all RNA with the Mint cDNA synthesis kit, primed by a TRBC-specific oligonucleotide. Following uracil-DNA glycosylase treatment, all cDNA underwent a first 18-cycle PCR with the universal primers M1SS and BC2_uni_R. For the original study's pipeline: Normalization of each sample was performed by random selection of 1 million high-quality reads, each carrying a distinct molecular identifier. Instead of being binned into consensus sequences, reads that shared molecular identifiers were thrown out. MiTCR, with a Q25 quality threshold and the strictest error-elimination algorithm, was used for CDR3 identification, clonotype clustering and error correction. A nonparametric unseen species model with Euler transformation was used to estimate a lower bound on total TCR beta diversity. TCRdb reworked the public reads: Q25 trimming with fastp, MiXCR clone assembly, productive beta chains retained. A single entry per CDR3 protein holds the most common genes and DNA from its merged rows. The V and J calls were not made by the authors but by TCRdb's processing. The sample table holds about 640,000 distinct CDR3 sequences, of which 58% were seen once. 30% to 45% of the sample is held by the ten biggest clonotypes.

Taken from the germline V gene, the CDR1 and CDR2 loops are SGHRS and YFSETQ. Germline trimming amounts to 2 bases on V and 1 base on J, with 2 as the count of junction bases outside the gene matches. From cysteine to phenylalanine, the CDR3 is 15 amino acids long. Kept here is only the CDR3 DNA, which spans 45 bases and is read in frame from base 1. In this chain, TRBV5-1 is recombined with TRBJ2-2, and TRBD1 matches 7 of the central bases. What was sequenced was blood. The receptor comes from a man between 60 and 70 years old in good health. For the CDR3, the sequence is CASSFRGQNTGELFF. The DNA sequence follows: TGCGCCAGCAGCTTTAGGGGGCAGAACACCGGGGAGCTGTTTTTT.